This T cell receptor beta chain was identified in a study of T cells in tuberculosis. Comments on this clone: Antigen unknown.

Clones were read by immunoSEQ multiplex PCR, and TCRdb kept only the in-frame ones, dropping some. The repertoire consists of 25,000 to 35,000 clones, with 90% occurring once and the leading ten covering around 5.7%. On average around 100,000 T cells per donor were immunosequenced. Notes on the study in general: Active tuberculosis alpha repertoires lay closer to GMM-specific TCRs than controls'. The TCR-beta difference was not significant; alpha differences partly reflected length.

After removal of 6 bases from V and 2 bases from J, the junction contained 2 bases not matched to a gene. The CDR3 consists of 15 residues. Per germline, CDR1 ENHRY and CDR2 SYGVKD. The sequenced sample was PBMCs. This receptor was taken from a donor under 30 with latent tuberculosis or without tuberculosis infection. The chain employs TRBV10-3 and TRBJ2-5; 14 nucleotides agree with TRBD2. Here the CDR3 reads CAISGTSGGQETQYF. CDR3 nucleotides: TGTGCCATCAGCGGGACTAGCGGGGGACAAGAGACCCAGTACTTC.